This T cell receptor beta chain was profiled in a study of T-cell reconstitution after alpha-beta-depleted transplantation in children. Construction of the TCRbeta library involved unique molecular identifiers. Each CDR3 protein gets one entry after TCRdb re-called the PCR reads with MiXCR. The data hold about 440,000 distinct CDR3 sequences, with 43% observed a single time. V was cut by 5 bases and J by 4 bases, with 16 bases left in between. Germline assignment: CDR1 DFQATT and CDR2 SNEGSKA (reference sequence). This CDR3 comprises 14 residues. Study conclusions and caveats: The authors attributed T-cell counts and diversity one year after transplant mostly to newly produced T cells. There were reportedly several hundred expanded graft clones from which alpha-beta T cells came about two months after transplant. Diversity of TCRbeta at day 60 was high in some patients, arising from surviving recipient T cells and thymic progenitors.

With respect to this clonotype: What it binds is not known.

This clonotype was obtained from a girl aged 2 to 9 with aplastic anemia, due to receive a stem cell transplant. The chain couples TRBV20-1 to TRBJ2-3; no clear D. This sample comprised PBMCs, obtained before TCRalphabeta/CD19-depleted stem cell transplant. The CDR3 loop is CSAGRSSIPDTQYF. The CDR3 coding sequence is TGCAGTGCTGGCCGAAGCTCCATCCCAGATACGCAGTATTTT.